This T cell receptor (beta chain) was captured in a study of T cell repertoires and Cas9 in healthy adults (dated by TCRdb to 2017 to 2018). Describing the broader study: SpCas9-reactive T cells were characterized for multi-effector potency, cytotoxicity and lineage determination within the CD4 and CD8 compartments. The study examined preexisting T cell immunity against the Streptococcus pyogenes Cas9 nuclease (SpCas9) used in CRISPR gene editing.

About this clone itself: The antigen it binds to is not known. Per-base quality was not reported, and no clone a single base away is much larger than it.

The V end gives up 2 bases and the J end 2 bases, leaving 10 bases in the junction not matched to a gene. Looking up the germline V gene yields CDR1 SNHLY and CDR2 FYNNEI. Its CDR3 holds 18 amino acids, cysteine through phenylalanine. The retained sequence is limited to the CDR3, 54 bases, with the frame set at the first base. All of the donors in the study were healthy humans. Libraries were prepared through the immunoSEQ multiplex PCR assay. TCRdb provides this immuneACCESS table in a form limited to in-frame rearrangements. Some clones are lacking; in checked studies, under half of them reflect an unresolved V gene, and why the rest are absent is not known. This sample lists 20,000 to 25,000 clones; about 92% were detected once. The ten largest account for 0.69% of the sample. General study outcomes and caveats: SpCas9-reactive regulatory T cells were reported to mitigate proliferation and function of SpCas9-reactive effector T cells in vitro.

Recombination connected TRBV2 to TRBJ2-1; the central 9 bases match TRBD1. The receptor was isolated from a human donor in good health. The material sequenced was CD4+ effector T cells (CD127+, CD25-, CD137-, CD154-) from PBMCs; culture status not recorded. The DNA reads TGTGCCAGCAGTGAATACGGTTCCGGGACAGGGACCTACAATGAGCAGTTCTTC. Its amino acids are CASSEYGSGTGTYNEQFF.